The entry below gives a single TCR beta chain sequence along with its context. What it binds is unknown. Germline CDR1 and CDR2: MNHEY and SVGAGI. The CDR3 consists of 13 residues. V was clipped by 0 bases and J by 11 bases; unmatched bases: 6. Naive CD8 populations comprised CD45RO-negative cells positively selected for CCR7, excluding terminally differentiated effector memory CD45RA+ cells. This sample is part of a study of shared clonotypes between healthy human individuals. Whole-study context: Each donor contributed plates that comprised three CD4 naive, three CD4 memory, two CD8 naive and one CD8 memory. General observations from the study: The expectation was that sequencing depth would affect clonotype sharing among donors.

It was at deep level that the assay was run. TCRdb's copy holds only in-frame clones and misses some; the assay was immunoSEQ multiplex PCR. The sample shows hundreds of thousands of clones, about 90% of them seen only once. This rearrangement joins TRBV6-5 to TRBJ1-2; 7 bases map to TRBD1. Specimen: naive CD8+ T cells sorted from blood. The receptor was derived from a man aged 25 to 45 in good health. The CDR3 region is CASSYSDWDSYTF. CDR3 sequence (DNA): TGTGCCAGCAGTTACTCAGATTGGGACAGTTACACCTTC.